Sequencing of this T cell receptor (beta chain) was carried out in a study of blood T cell repertoires in COVID-19. Study context: In each case, the material was cDNA or gDNA derived from T cells, B-cell-depleted T cells, or PBMCs.

The germline V gene has CDR1 SGHAT and CDR2 FQDESV (reference sequence). The CDR3 is made up of 17 amino acids. V gave up 0 bases and J gave up 3 bases, with 17 bases separating them. Original analysis: Amplified reference gene primers provided the basis for estimating nucleated cell counts. Repertoires were generated with immunoSEQ multiplex PCR, while TCRdb's copy carries only in-frame clones and drops some. The V and J calls and the clone size are those of that table, but D and trimming were determined from the DNA. The table includes 150,000 to 200,000 clones, around 83% detected once. V gene TRBV11-1 combines with J gene TRBJ1-1; unclear D gene. The specimen was peripheral blood. This receptor was identified in a human donor in a cohort sampled during active COVID-19. CDR3 bases: TGTGCCAGCAGCTTAGCTGGCCTGACCACGGAGGACACTGAAGCTTTCTTT. Amino acid sequence: CASSLAGLTTEDTEAFF.